Included here is one TCR beta chain sequence, with context. V was clipped by 6 bases and J by 4 bases, with 15 bases between them. CDR1 is SQVTM, CDR2 ANQGSEA, per germline. The CDR3 is 13 amino acids. The data are from a study of CD8 T cells in Susac syndrome. Study in general: Patients with Susac syndrome had blood drawn and were at that point therapy-naive, on corticosteroids, or on intravenous immunoglobulin alone.

The authors carried out high-throughput sequencing of TCR beta. They applied it to CD8+ and CD4+ T cells obtained from blood. RNA, at about 0.45 to 1 ug, was reverse transcribed with random hexamers. Across 54 Vbeta and 13 Jbeta, TCR beta CDR3 was amplified with immunoSEQ multiplex PCR. TCRdb fed the immunoSEQ multiplex PCR reads into MiXCR, producing one record per CDR3 protein. The sample has 130,000 or so distinct CDR3 sequences; about 95% are singletons. Sequenced input: CD8+ T cells from PBMCs. The source is a human donor with Susac syndrome. This chain connects TRBV29-1 to TRBJ1-2; D is perhaps TRBD1 (5 bases). The CDR3 DNA reads as TGCAGCGTCGACGACGCACAGGTCTATGGCTACACCTTC. It is translated as CSVDDAQVYGYTF.